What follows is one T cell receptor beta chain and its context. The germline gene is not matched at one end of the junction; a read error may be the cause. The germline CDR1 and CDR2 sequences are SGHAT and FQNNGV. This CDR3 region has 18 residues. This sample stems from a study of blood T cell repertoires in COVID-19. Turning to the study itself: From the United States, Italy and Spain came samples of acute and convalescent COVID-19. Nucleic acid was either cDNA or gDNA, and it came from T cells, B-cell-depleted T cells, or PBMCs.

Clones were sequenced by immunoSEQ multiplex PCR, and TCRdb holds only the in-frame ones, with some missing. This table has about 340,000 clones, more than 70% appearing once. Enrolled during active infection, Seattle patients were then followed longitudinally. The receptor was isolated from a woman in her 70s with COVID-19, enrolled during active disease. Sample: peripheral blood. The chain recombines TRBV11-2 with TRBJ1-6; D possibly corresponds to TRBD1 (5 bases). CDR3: CASTLNSNPRVDGSPLHF. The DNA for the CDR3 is TGTGCCAGCACCTTAAATTCCAACCCCAGGGTAGATGGCTCACCCCTCCACTTT.